The sequence of this T cell receptor beta chain was determined in a study of blood T cell repertoires in COVID-19. Study at large: Samples representing acute and convalescent COVID-19 were sourced from the United States, Italy and Spain. From T cells, B-cell-depleted T cells, or PBMCs came the material, which was cDNA or gDNA.

In the original processing: Using reference gene primer amplification, nucleated cell counts were estimated. Sequencing was performed with immunoSEQ multiplex PCR; in TCRdb, only in-frame clones are kept and a portion is missing. V and J calls and clone size are copied from that table; D and trimming were computed from the DNA. The data contain roughly 140,000 clones, about four fifths of them singletons. The V end was cut by 4 bases, the J end by 7 bases, with 12 bases between. Germline lookup yields CDR1 SGDLS and CDR2 YYNGEE. CDR3 length: 14 residues. The V gene is TRBV9, the J gene TRBJ1-6; weak D call: TRBD1 (6 bases). Sequenced: peripheral blood. This TCR came from a human donor with acute or convalescent COVID-19. The donor label of this sample is uncertain. The CDR3 nucleotides read TGTGCCAGCAGCCAGAGGACAGACAATTCACCCCTCCACTTT. This sequence encodes CASSQRTDNSPLHF.